Described below is a single T cell receptor (beta chain) sequence and its context. This clonotype was found a few times. Its cognate antigen has yet to be identified. Per-nucleotide qualities are absent, and no much larger clonotype sits a single base away. This sample is drawn from a study of response to subunit inactivated influenza vaccine (dated by TCRdb to 2016 to 2019). Describing the broader study: Deep quantitative T cell receptor repertoire profiling was used in the study to track responses to a trivalent subunit inactivated influenza vaccine. The full study reports these points: It was suggested by the authors that each seasonal influenza vaccination may recruit only a limited number of new T cells.

According to the study, the label for this sample's time point signals: approximately 40 days after influenza vaccine administration. Libraries were built with RT-PCR. This sample was sequenced with an Illumina HiSeq 2500. The raw public reads went through TCRdb reprocessing: fastp at Q25, MiXCR clone calling, in-frame beta chains kept. Each record represents a unique CDR3 protein, reported with the most common genes and DNA among its rows. Here the sample has 500,000 to 600,000 distinct CDR3 sequences; 10% to 15% occur a single time. The top ten hold 10% to 15% of the sample. Including the terminal cysteine and phenylalanine, the CDR3 comprises 14 residues. Of all the DNA, just the CDR3 is kept, 42 bases in frame from base 1. In the germline V gene, CDR1 corresponds to MNHEY and CDR2 to SVGAGI. V ends up 4 bases short and J 5 bases short, with an unmatched junction base count of 4.

The chain employs TRBV6-5 and TRBJ2-1, and 8 junctional nucleotides match TRBD2. This TCR derives from a middle-aged man who received an inactivated influenza vaccine. Donor details come from another sample of the same person, matched by shared clones. The sample in question was PBMCs from blood, obtained 45 days after vaccination. The DNA is TGTGCCAGCAGTTCTGATAGCGGGAACAATGAGCAGTTCTTC. Its translation is CASSSDSGNNEQFF.